This entry is about one T cell receptor (beta chain). The V and J ends lost 5 bases and 1 base, in that order; junction bases with no gene match: 4. There are 15 residues in the CDR3. Germline CDR1 reads SGHRS; CDR2 reads YFSETQ. TCRdb analysed the RT-PCR reads with MiXCR anew, one entry per CDR3 protein. The sample includes about 680,000 distinct CDR3 sequences, about 14% of them seen just once. The sequenced sample was memory CD4+ T cells from blood. This rearrangement joins TRBV5-1 to TRBJ2-3; 10 bases match TRBD2. The receptor comes from a female donor in good health, serving as a healthy control. CDR3 protein: CASRAGTSGTDTQYF. As DNA, the CDR3 is TGCGCCAGCAGGGCCGGGACTAGCGGCACAGATACGCAGTATTTT.